The 21 T cell receptor beta chains below come from one sample, sequenced in a study of beta chain features in type 1 diabetes. Expressed TCRB transcripts got sequenced, as all isolated RNA was reverse transcribed. Libraries were prepared by immunoSEQ multiplex PCR; TCRdb keeps only in-frame clonotypes and omits some of them. The sample holds some 350,000 clones, around 9.6% seen once. These receptors' targets are unknown. Points from the study as a whole: For Type 1 diabetes patients, all four CD4+ subsets carried TCRB CDR3s that were moderately but significantly shorter.

Sequenced input: central memory CD4+ T cells from blood. The receptors derive from a man aged 30-40 years with type 1 diabetes.

There are a few counts of this clone. The rearrangement joins TRBV29-1 to TRBJ2-5; 9 bases agree with TRBD1. The DNA end lines up better with TRBJ2-7; the J call may be wrong. Germline V gene data show CDR1 as SQVTM and CDR2 as ANQGSEA. The CDR3 has 16 residues. The CDR3 region is CSGLGARQGVRNEQYF. The CDR3 bases are TGCAGCGGCCTCGGGGCCAGACAGGGGGTGAGAAACGAGCAGTACTTC.

The chain uses TRBV20-1 and TRBJ1-1; unclear D gene. Germline CDR1 and CDR2: DFQATT and SNEGSKA (reference sequence). V shed 6 bases and J shed 5 bases, with 10 bases lying between them. The CDR3 covers 11 residues. CDR3: CSAEKRTEAFF. For the CDR3, the DNA is TGCAGTGCGGAGAAAAGAACTGAAGCTTTCTTT.

The rearrangement joins TRBV5-4 to TRBJ2-3; 7 nucleotides line up with TRBD1. Germline assignment: CDR1 SGHNT and CDR2 YYREEE (reference sequence). The trim removed 10 bases at V and 2 bases at J, leaving 10 bases unmatched. The CDR3 runs 14 residues. DNA for the CDR3: TGTGCCTTCAAACCCGGGACAGCCACAGATACGCAGTATTTT. It encodes CAFKPGTATDTQYF.

This clone was recorded at least ten times. The chain carries TRBV6-5 and TRBJ2-3; D remains unclear. V was trimmed by 2 bases and J by 4 bases, leaving 10 bases between them. Germline assignment: CDR1 MNHEY and CDR2 SVGAGI. There are 14 residues in the CDR3. CDR3 sequence: CASSYMSGADTQYF. The CDR3 DNA sequence: TGTGCCAGCAGTTACATGTCGGGCGCAGATACGCAGTATTTT.

In this sample, this clone turned up a few times. The chain joins TRBV18 to TRBJ1-3; D is ambiguous. Trimming took 3 bases from V and 2 from J, leaving 14 bases between them. The CDR3 contains 16 residues. Germline values: CDR1 KGHSH, CDR2 LQKENI. CDR3: CASSPFDQTAGNTIYF. The DNA for the CDR3 is TGTGCCAGCTCACCCTTCGACCAAACAGCTGGAAACACCATATATTTT.

A few counts support this clone. Other DNA variants within this sample encode the same CDR3. The chain couples TRBV30 to TRBJ2-3, with D unresolved. Germline values: CDR1 GTSNPN, CDR2 SVGIG (reference sequence). This CDR3 region has 13 residues. Trimming removed 2 bases from V and 1 base from J, with 7 bases in between. The CDR3 DNA reads TGTGCCTGGAGTCCTTCCGGCACAGATACGCAGTATTTT. Its translation: CAWSPSGTDTQYF. The full variable domain, rest sourced from reference TRBV30 and TRBJ2-3, is SQTIHQWPATLVQPVGSPLSLECTVEGTSNPNLYWYRQAAGRGLQLLFYSVGIGQISSEVPQNLSASRPQDRQFILSSKKLLLSDSGFYLCAWSPSGTDTQYFGPGTRLTVL.

This clone was counted between two and nine times. The V gene is TRBV10-2, the J gene TRBJ2-3; the D gene is possibly TRBD1 (5 bases). CDR1 is WSHSY and CDR2 is SAAADI in the germline V gene. The CDR3 has 14 amino acids. Trimming pared 5 bases from V and 2 bases from J, leaving 11 bases between. The CDR3 nucleotides read TGCGCCAGCAGTCGACAGAGCTTCACAGATACGCAGTATTTT. Translating gives CASSRQSFTDTQYF.

As to this clone: A read error may produce the germline difference seen at one junction end. The chain uses TRBV5-4 and TRBJ2-4; D possibly corresponds to TRBD2 (5 bases). This CDR3 comprises 18 residues. Germline V gene lookup returns CDR1 SGHNT and CDR2 YYREEE (reference sequence). CDR3 sequence reads: CASSQDIGLASAKNIQYF. The CDR3 DNA reads as TGCGCCAGCAGCCAAGACATAGGTTTAGCGTCGGCCAAAAACATTCAGTACTTC.

J is TRBJ2-3 and V is TRBV4-2; D remains ambiguous. The CDR3 covers 15 residues. Germline CDR1 LGHNA, CDR2 YNFKEQ. V lost 0 bases and J lost 2, with 9 bases in between. CDR3 region: CASSQDFSPTDTQYF. In nucleotides, the CDR3 is TGTGCCAGCAGCCAAGACTTTTCTCCCACAGATACGCAGTATTTT.

The chain employs TRBV2 and TRBJ1-1, with 10 bases identical to TRBD1. Germline-derived CDR1 and CDR2 are SNHLY and FYNNEI. This CDR3 has 16 amino acids. V dropped 5 bases and J dropped 5; count of bases not matched to a gene: 11. CDR3 nucleotides: TGTGCCAGCAGTTTCTCGACAGGGGGCGTGGGAACTGAAGCTTTCTTT. It encodes CASSFSTGGVGTEAFF.

This clone came up a few times. For the CDR3, the DNA is TGCGCCAGCAGCCAAGGGAAACAGGGGTCTGACTCCTACGAGCAGTACTTC. This gives the protein CASSQGKQGSDSYEQYF. The chain recombines TRBV4-1 with TRBJ2-7, with 7 bases fitting TRBD1. Germline lookup yields CDR1 MGHRA and CDR2 YSYEKL. V was clipped by 1 base and J by 0 bases; unmatched bases: 9. The CDR3 is 17 residues long.

The chain couples TRBV7-2 to TRBJ2-7; D uncertain. Germline V gives CDR1 SGHTA, CDR2 FQGNSA. Trimming pared 1 base from V and 3 bases from J, leaving 16 bases between. The CDR3 totals 16 residues. The CDR3 sequence is CASSLGPDGTIYEQYF. CDR3 DNA: TGTGCCAGCAGCTTAGGTCCGGACGGAACTATCTACGAGCAGTACTTC.

This clone has just a few counts. The V and J genes are TRBV6-1 and TRBJ2-1, with 8 positions matching TRBD2. Trimming took 3 bases from V and 7 from J; bases not matched to a gene: 5. Germline assignment: CDR1 MNHNS and CDR2 SASEGT. This CDR3 contains 14 residues. The CDR3 loop reads CASSEGGTRNEQFF. The DNA of the CDR3 is TGTGCCAGCAGTGAGGGCGGGACTAGGAATGAGCAGTTCTTC.

The chain uses TRBV6-5 and TRBJ2-7; tentative D call: TRBD1 (6 bases). The germline V gene encodes CDR1 MNHEY and CDR2 SVGAGI. V was cut by 6 bases and J by 2 bases, with 11 bases left in between. The CDR3 covers 13 residues. CDR3 DNA sequence: TGTGCCAGCAGCCCGACAGGTACCTACGAGCAGTACTTC. Amino acid sequence: CASSPTGTYEQYF.

This clone has only a few counts. J is TRBJ2-3 and V is TRBV29-1, with 7 bases aligning to TRBD2. Unmatched junction bases numbered 5, after V lost 6 bases and J lost 2 bases. This CDR3 is built from 13 residues. Germline CDR1 and CDR2: SQVTM and ANQGSEA. The CDR3 nucleotides read TGCAGCGTGGGCCGGGACTACACAGATACGCAGTATTTT. Its translation: CSVGRDYTDTQYF.

A few counts support this clone. V and J are TRBV6-5 and TRBJ1-4; 8 nucleotides align to TRBD1. The germline V gene encodes CDR1 MNHEY and CDR2 SVGAGI. CDR3 length: 13 residues. Trimming at V came to 6 bases and at J to 6 bases, leaving 3 bases not matched to a gene. In DNA form, the CDR3 reads TGTGCCAGCAGCAGGGGGCTGGATGAAAAACTGTTTTTT. This translates into CASSRGLDEKLFF.

This clone was counted only a few times. The chain couples TRBV7-2 to TRBJ2-2, with TRBD2 matching over 14 bases. Germline-derived CDR1 and CDR2 are SGHTA and FQGNSA. Trimming at V came to 10 bases and at J to 1 base, leaving 11 bases not matched to a gene. This CDR3 is built from 18 residues. In nucleotides, the CDR3 is TGTGCCACTGAGAGTGGGACTAGCGGGAGACTGAACACCGGGGAGCTGTTTTTT. Translated: CATESGTSGRLNTGELFF.

This clone has more than one count but fewer than ten. The rearrangement joins TRBV7-3 to TRBJ2-4, with D perhaps matching TRBD1 or TRBD2 (5 bases each). Germline assignment: CDR1 SGHTA and CDR2 FQGTGA. This CDR3 region has 18 residues. V lost 2 bases to trimming and J lost 2 bases, with 19 bases between them. CDR3: CASSLEGAGIGTKNIQYF. CDR3 nucleotide sequence: TGTGCCAGCAGCTTAGAAGGTGCAGGGATCGGGACCAAAAACATTCAGTACTTC.

This clone was picked up many times. This chain connects TRBV10-3 to TRBJ2-2; 7 bases line up with TRBD1. The V gene end was trimmed by 10 bases and the J gene end by 4 bases; junction bases not matched to a gene: 21. Germline V gives CDR1 ENHRY, CDR2 SYGVKD. The CDR3 loop spans 18 amino acids. The CDR3 region is CATRKRDSELFSTGELFF. As DNA, the CDR3 is TGTGCCACGAGGAAACGGGACAGTGAGCTTTTTAGCACCGGGGAGCTGTTTTTT.

V and J are TRBV6-1 and TRBJ2-2; 9 bases line up with TRBD2. Germline values: CDR1 MNHNS, CDR2 SASEGT. With 6 bases clipped from V and 4 bases from J, the junction kept 3 bases outside the gene matches. The CDR3 sequence is 14 residues long. This CDR3 reads CASRSSGTTGELFF. CDR3 DNA sequence: TGTGCCAGCAGGTCTAGCGGGACCACCGGGGAGCTGTTTTTT.

The chain links TRBV7-9 to TRBJ1-4; TRBD1 is a possible D gene (5 bases). In germline, CDR1 is SEHNR, CDR2 FQNEAQ (reference sequence). Trimming removed 2 bases from V and 3 bases from J, with 7 bases in between. The CDR3 covers 14 residues. The CDR3 DNA reads TGTGCCAGCAGCTTACGGGGGGCTAATGAAAAACTGTTTTTT. Amino acids: CASSLRGANEKLFF.